This TCR beta chain was captured by sequencing in a study of T cell responses to AZD1222 COVID-19 vaccine. The study's findings and limits: Females outnumbered males among donors, who were mostly white British; clonal diversity was possibly underestimated. Two AZD1222 administrations were followed by greater Spike-specific TCR breadth and depth. A reported finding is that nearly half of spike-specific TCRs target unmutated variant regions. The CD4 TCRs associated with vaccination extended across spike and predominated at 160-218 and 743-854.

Remarks on this clone: Antigen unknown.

Produced via immunoSEQ multiplex PCR; TCRdb's table is partial and in-frame only. Counted here are about 150,000 clones, 70% to 90% occurring once; the ten biggest clones make up approximately 5.6%. This CDR3 is 18 amino acids long. CDR1 is KGHDR and CDR2 is SFDVKD in the germline V gene. J gave up 8 bases and V 4 bases, and 18 bases lay outside the gene matches. The source material was peripheral blood, sampled 28 days after the second dose of the MenACWY control vaccine. The chain recombines TRBV24-1 with TRBJ2-1, with 8 bases identical to TRBD1. This TCR came from an adult who received the MenACWY meningococcal vaccine as a control. CDR3 sequence (DNA): TGTGCCACCAGTGACAGCCGACAGGGGTATCAGGTACGGGATGAGCAGTTCTTC. Its protein product is CATSDSRQGYQVRDEQFF.